The clone carrying this T cell receptor beta chain was observed once. In germline, CDR1 is MGHDK, CDR2 SYGVNS. This CDR3 has 15 residues. Trimming took 5 bases from V and 0 from J; bases not matched to a gene: 1. The data were obtained in a study of blood T cell repertoires in COVID-19. About the study: T cells, B-cell-depleted T cells, or PBMCs supplied cDNA or gDNA.

Authors' analysis steps: Amplification of reference gene primers was used by the study to estimate nucleated cell counts. Assay used: immunoSEQ multiplex PCR; TCRdb lists only in-frame clones, some missing. V and J calls and clone size are those listed in that table; D and trimming were worked out from the DNA. Of roughly 200,000 clones listed, 65% to 90% are singletons. The chain is built from TRBV25-1 and TRBJ2-6; 7 bases line up with TRBD1. This TCR came from a human donor in a cohort sampled during active COVID-19. Source material: peripheral blood. CDR3 sequence reads: CASSWTGSGANVLTF. As DNA, the CDR3 is TGTGCCAGCAGTTGGACAGGCTCTGGGGCCAACGTCCTGACTTTC.